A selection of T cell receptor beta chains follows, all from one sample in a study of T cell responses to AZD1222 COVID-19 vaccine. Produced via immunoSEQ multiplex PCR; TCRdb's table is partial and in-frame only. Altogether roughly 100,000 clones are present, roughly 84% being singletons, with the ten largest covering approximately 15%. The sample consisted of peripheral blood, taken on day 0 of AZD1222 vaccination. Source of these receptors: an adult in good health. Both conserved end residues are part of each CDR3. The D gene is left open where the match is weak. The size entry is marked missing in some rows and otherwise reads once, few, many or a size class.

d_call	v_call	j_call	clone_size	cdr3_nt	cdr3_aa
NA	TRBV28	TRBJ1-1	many	TGTGCCAGCAGTTTATTGGGGACCGGTACTGAAGCTTTCTTT	CASSLLGTGTEAFF
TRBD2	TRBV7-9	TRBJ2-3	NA	TGTGCCAGCAGCTTATCGACTAGCGGCACAGATACGCAGTATTTT	CASSLSTSGTDTQYF
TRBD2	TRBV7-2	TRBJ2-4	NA	TGTGCCAGCAGCTTAGAGGTCTTAGGGAGGGCCCTAGCCAAAAACATTCAGTACTTC	CASSLEVLGRALAKNIQYF
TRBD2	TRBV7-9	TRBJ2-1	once	TGTGCCAGCAGCCCCTATGTGGGACTAGCGGGAGATAATGAGCAGTTCTTC	CASSPYVGLAGDNEQFF
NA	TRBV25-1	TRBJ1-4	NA	TGTGCCAGCAGTGAATTCGCAGGAGCAGGTTATGAAAAACTGTTTTTT	CASSEFAGAGYEKLFF
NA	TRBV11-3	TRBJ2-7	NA	TGTGCCAGCTCCGGGGCTTACTCCTACGAGCAGTACTTC	CASSGAYSYEQYF
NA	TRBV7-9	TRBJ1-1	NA	TGTGCCAGCAGCTTTCGCCCGTTTGGGTCGAACACTGAAGCTTTCTTT	CASSFRPFGSNTEAFF
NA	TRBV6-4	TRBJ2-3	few	TGTGCCAGCAGTGTGGACGACACAGATACGCAGTATTTT	CASSVDDTDTQYF
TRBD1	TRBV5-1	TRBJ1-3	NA	TGCGCCAGCTCCAGGGGGCCGGAGGGAAACACCATATATTTT	CASSRGPEGNTIYF
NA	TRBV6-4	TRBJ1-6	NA	TGTGCCAGCAGTGACAGTTATAATTCACCCCTCCACTTT	CASSDSYNSPLHF
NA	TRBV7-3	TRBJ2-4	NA	TGTGCCAGCAGCTTAGATGGCGGGGTAGCCAAAAACATTCAGTACTTC	CASSLDGGVAKNIQYF
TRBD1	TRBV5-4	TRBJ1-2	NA	TGTGCCAGCAGCCCAGAACTAACAGGGGGCCGGGGCTACACCTTC	CASSPELTGGRGYTF
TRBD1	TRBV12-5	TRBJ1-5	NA	TGTGCTAGTGGTTTGACAACGACAGGGCGGTTAGATCAGCCCCAGCATTTT	CASGLTTTGRLDQPQHF